One sample yielded the 5 T cell receptor beta chains listed below, sequenced in a study of OX40 agonist ivuxolimab in advanced cancers. Assay used: immunoSEQ multiplex PCR; TCRdb lists only in-frame clones, some missing. The table has roughly 20,000 clones, 84% seen once. The sample in question was CD4+ or CD8+ T cells sorted from blood, obtained in a trial of the OX40 agonist ivuxolimab. Receptor source: an adult with an advanced solid tumor such as melanoma, head and neck, liver or kidney cancer.

The chain links TRBV7-9 to TRBJ2-5; D ambiguous. Germline V gene sequence: CDR1 SEHNR, CDR2 FQNEAQ (reference sequence). Deletions cut 8 bases from V and 2 bases from J, with 24 bases between. The CDR3 has 17 residues. The CDR3 DNA sequence: TGTGCCAGCCGCTCTCGTCTCGATCCTAGGGAACAAGAGACCCAGTACTTC. Translated, it gives CASRSRLDPREQETQYF.

V and J are TRBV27 and TRBJ2-3; 15 bases fit TRBD2. V gave up 4 bases and J gave up 8 bases; unmatched junction bases: 4. The CDR3 is 15 residues long. Germline V CDR1 and CDR2: MNHEY, SMNVEV (reference sequence). CDR3 protein: CASSSGGLAGGTQYF. CDR3 DNA: TGTGCCAGCAGTTCGGGGGGACTAGCGGGAGGTACGCAGTATTTT.

The V gene is TRBV7-2, the J gene TRBJ2-7; TRBD2 is a possible D gene (6 bases). CDR3 length: 14 amino acids. Germline values: CDR1 SGHTA, CDR2 FQGNSA. V lost 1 base, J lost 5 bases, and 12 bases lay in between. Here the CDR3 reads CASSLGRGYHEQYF. The CDR3 DNA follows: TGTGCCAGCAGCTTAGGCCGGGGGTACCACGAGCAGTACTTC.

This clone was picked up one time. The chain recombines TRBV5-1 with TRBJ2-3; no firm D call. Germline V gene sequence: CDR1 SGHRS, CDR2 YFSETQ. V lost 5 bases and J 0 bases, leaving 7 bases between the germline ends. This CDR3 has 13 amino acids. CDR3 in DNA: TGCGCCAGCAGGACTTCTAGCACAGATACGCAGTATTTT. As protein: CASRTSSTDTQYF.

This chain links TRBV7-9 with TRBJ2-3; no definite D call. Looked up from germline, CDR1 is SEHNR and CDR2 is FQNEAQ (reference sequence). The V end was cut by 1 base, the J end by 1 base, with 0 bases between. The CDR3 sequence is 12 residues long. The CDR3 loop reads CASSLGTDTQYF. CDR3 nucleotide sequence: TGTGCCAGCAGCTTAGGCACAGATACGCAGTATTTT.